Included here is one T cell receptor (beta chain) sequence, with context. These data originate in a study of blood T cell repertoires in COVID-19. About the research overall: Sites in the United States, Italy and Spain provided acute and convalescent COVID-19 samples. From T cells, B-cell-depleted T cells, or PBMCs came the material, which was cDNA or gDNA.

Participants spanned ages roughly 18 to 95 years and resided in around 25 US areas. Method: immunoSEQ multiplex PCR; TCRdb's copy keeps in-frame clones and lacks some. The sample contains fewer than 350,000 clones, 75% to 90% of which appear only once. The CDR3 loop spans 16 amino acids. V lost 0 bases to trimming and J lost 5 bases; unmatched junction nucleotides: 3. CDR1 and CDR2 (germline): MNHEY, SVGEGT. J is TRBJ1-5 and V is TRBV6-2 or TRBV6-3; TRBD1 aligns across 11 bases. The sequence came from a woman in her 30s who had been exposed to COVID-19. Sequenced material: PBMCs or T cells enriched from blood (not recorded which). This CDR3 reads CASSYSWTGGDQPQHF. CDR3 DNA sequence: TGTGCCAGCAGTTACTCGTGGACAGGGGGCGATCAGCCCCAGCATTTT.